A single sample is the source of the 10 T cell receptor beta chains below, sequenced in a study of control samples from healthy donors and cancer patients. Sequencing used immunoSEQ multiplex PCR; TCRdb keeps in-frame clones, though not all of them. The sample consists of 130,000 or so clones, around nine tenths of them appearing once. Sequenced: blood. These receptors were collected from a man in his forties or fifties in good health.

This chain connects TRBV28 to TRBJ1-5; D unclear. The CDR3 has 15 amino acids. V shed 7 bases and J shed 4 bases, with 17 bases lying between them. Germline V CDR1 and CDR2: MDHEN, SYDVKM. The CDR3 loop is CASTPRGHGNQPQHF. CDR3 DNA: TGTGCCAGCACCCCCCGTGGGCACGGGAATCAGCCCCAGCATTTT.

This clone was observed once. The chain recombines TRBV5-1 with TRBJ1-4; D gene uncertain. There are 13 residues in the CDR3. Trimming stripped 4 bases from V and 5 bases from J, with 9 bases between. The germline V gene has CDR1 SGHRS and CDR2 YFSETQ. CDR3 region: CASSPADNEKLFF. The CDR3 DNA reads as TGCGCCAGCAGCCCGGCCGACAATGAAAAACTGTTTTTT.

V and J are TRBV6-6 and TRBJ2-1; 9 bases are a match to TRBD1. Trimming cost V 2 bases and J 6 bases; bases outside gene matches: 2. Per the germline V gene, CDR1 is MNHNY and CDR2 is SVGAGI (reference sequence). This CDR3 comprises 14 residues. The CDR3: CASSYRDRVNEQFF. CDR3 in DNA: TGTGCCAGCAGTTACCGGGACAGGGTCAATGAGCAGTTCTTC.

The chain is built from TRBV6-1 and TRBJ2-2; D possibly uses TRBD1 or TRBD2 (5 bases each). This CDR3 spans 17 amino acids. The V end was cut by 2 bases, the J end by 7 bases, with 20 bases between. CDR1 and CDR2 (germline): MNHNS, SASEGT. CDR3 loop: CASSEPGTRIPGGELFF. CDR3 DNA: TGTGCCAGCAGTGAACCCGGGACCCGAATACCGGGCGGGGAGCTGTTTTTT.

The genes are TRBV28 and TRBJ1-2; D is ambiguous. Per the germline V gene, CDR1 is MDHEN and CDR2 is SYDVKM. Trimming removed 2 bases at V and 4 bases at J, with 5 bases between. The CDR3 is 12 residues long. DNA of the CDR3: TGTGCCAGCAGTTTAAGGGCCTATGGCTACACCTTC. This sequence encodes CASSLRAYGYTF.

The chain uses TRBV28 and TRBJ1-1; perhaps TRBD1 as D (5 bases). Germline CDR1 MDHEN, CDR2 SYDVKM. The CDR3 consists of 16 residues. V was trimmed by 0 bases and J by 4 bases, leaving 15 bases between them. The CDR3 sequence is CASSLWQAGLVTEAFF. CDR3 DNA sequence: TGTGCCAGCAGTTTATGGCAGGCAGGGCTTGTCACTGAAGCTTTCTTT.

The chain is built from TRBV4-1 and TRBJ2-1, with D possibly TRBD2 on 5 matching bases. Germline assignment: CDR1 MGHRA and CDR2 YSYEKL. With 2 bases removed from V and 4 bases from J, the gap between germline ends came to 15 bases. The CDR3 runs 16 residues. The CDR3 sequence is CASSQPQTSGYNEQFF. The DNA for the CDR3 is TGCGCCAGCAGCCAACCCCAGACGAGCGGTTACAATGAGCAGTTCTTC.

This clone was counted once. The V and J genes are TRBV6-1 and TRBJ1-2; D ambiguous. Trimming shortened V by 3 bases and J by 4 bases, and 15 bases separated the two germline ends. CDR3 length: 15 residues. Germline CDR1 reads MNHNS; CDR2 reads SASEGT. The CDR3 bases are TGTGCCAGCAGTGAGGCGTACCTATCCTTCTATGGCTACACCTTC. Its translation is CASSEAYLSFYGYTF.

The V call is TRBV7-8, the J call TRBJ1-5; D call uncertain. Germline loops: CDR1 SGHVS, CDR2 FQNEAQ. The V end lost 1 base, the J end lost 9 bases, and 16 bases lay between the germline ends. This CDR3 has 15 residues. CDR3 loop: CASSLDGAGVRPQHF. The CDR3 nucleotides are TGTGCCAGCAGCTTAGATGGCGCCGGCGTTCGGCCCCAGCATTTT.

The chain has TRBV3-1 (or the pseudogene TRBV3-2) and TRBJ1-6; D is unclear. The germline V gene has CDR1 LGHDT and CDR2 YNNKEL (reference sequence). V was pared by 4 bases and J by 10 bases, with 14 bases between. This CDR3 region has 14 residues. This CDR3 reads CASSPREGQSPLHF. In nucleotides, the CDR3 is TGTGCCAGCAGCCCCCGAGAGGGCCAATCACCCCTCCACTTT.